These 2 T cell receptor beta chains share one sample of origin, sequenced in a study of molecular identifiers for immune sequencing clone quantification (dated 2018 in TCRdb). Libraries were prepared through PCR. Sequencing relied on a NextSeq 500. TCRdb passed the public sequencing reads through fastp at Q25 and MiXCR, retaining productive beta sequences. Rows are combined by CDR3 protein, so each entry shows the most common genes and DNA. This sample gives about 630,000 distinct CDR3 sequences in total; roughly 23% of them show up just once. The ten largest clones capture 0.78% of the sample. Material for sequencing was naive CD8+ T cells from blood, with Jurkat cell RNA spiked in. What the cell subset or site label conveys for this sample: FACS-sorted CD8+CD4-CCR7+CD45RA+ naive T cells. Receptors were obtained from a human donor in good health. Some libraries in this study had Jurkat cell RNA spiked in.

Turning to this clonotype: Germline and junction disagree at one end, which may indicate a read error. This chain links TRBV5-6 with TRBJ1-1; weak D call: TRBD1 (5 bases). Germline lookup yields CDR1 SGHDT and CDR2 YYEEEE. This CDR3 is 12 amino acids long. The CDR3, as DNA: TGTGCCAGCAGCCCAGGGACGCCTGAAGCTCTCTTT. This translates into CASSPGTPEALF.

This clonotype was observed a handful of times. A much larger clone differs from this one at a single base, so this may be a read error. The genes are TRBV4-3 and TRBJ2-7; possibly TRBD2 for D (5 bases). This CDR3 is 14 amino acids long. CDR1 is LGHNA, CDR2 YSLEER, per germline. With 3 bases removed from V and 4 bases from J, the gap between germline ends came to 13 bases. The CDR3 loop reads CASSQDGEGYEQYF. For the CDR3, the DNA is TGCGCCAGCAGCCAGGACGGGGAAGGGTACGAGCAGTACTTC.